Reported below is one TCR beta chain. Its antigen is as yet unknown. The sample belongs to a study of PD-1 blockade in classical Hodgkin lymphoma. Overall study findings and caveats: Whoever responded completely had baseline diversity much like that seen in newly diagnosed patients. Patients were excluded if nivolumab began under 1 year after ASCT (the autologous transplant).

Profiled with immunoSEQ multiplex PCR; TCRdb holds only in-frame clones, not every one. The repertoire consists of approximately 18,000 clones, with 82% occurring once and the leading ten covering 25% to 35%. Per germline, CDR1 SGHTA and CDR2 FQGTGA. The length of the CDR3 is 14 residues. Losses at the gene ends were 2 bases for V and 14 bases for J; bases not matched to a gene: 11. All patients relapsed after autologous stem cell transplantation, and brentuximab vedotin exposure varied. This TCR came from a human donor with classical Hodgkin lymphoma. The sequenced sample was peripheral blood mononuclear cells (PBMCs), obtained before the second cycle of nivolumab. The V gene is TRBV7-3, the J gene TRBJ2-1; 8 positions agree with TRBD2. The CDR3 DNA reads as TGTGCCAGCAGCTTATCAGCGGGGGCCCCTTTGGAGTTCTTC. It yields the protein CASSLSAGAPLEFF.